This entry lists 27 T cell receptor beta chains sequenced from one sample in a study of blood T cell repertoires in COVID-19. Measured with immunoSEQ multiplex PCR; TCRdb has only the in-frame clones, and not every one. The repertoire holds 200,000 to 250,000 clones, with approximately 90% as singletons. Sequenced sample: PBMCs or T cells enriched from blood (not recorded which). Every receptor here comes from a woman in her forties with acute COVID-19.

This sequence joins TRBV27 and TRBJ1-4, with 12 bases aligning to TRBD1. The CDR3 is 13 residues long. Germline-derived CDR1 and CDR2 are MNHEY and SMNVEV (reference sequence). J gave up 8 bases and V 8 bases, and 3 bases lay outside the gene matches. CDR3 coding DNA: TGTGCCAGCCGGGACAGGGGGCGGGAAAAACTGTTTTTT. Its protein is CASRDRGREKLFF. The full variable domain, rest sourced from reference TRBV27 and TRBJ1-4, is EAQVTQNPRYLITVTGKKLTVTCSQNMNHEYMSWYRQDPGLGLRQIYYSMNVEVTDKGDVPEGYKVSRKEKRNFPLILESPSPNQTSLYFCASRDRGREKLFFGSGTQLSVL.

The chain uses TRBV19 and TRBJ1-4; 7 positions agree with TRBD1. This CDR3 spans 15 amino acids. V lost 9 bases to trimming and J lost 2 bases; unmatched junction nucleotides: 9. Germline-derived CDR1 and CDR2 are LNHDA and SQIVND (reference sequence). CDR3 region: CASMTGIRTNEKLFF. The CDR3, as DNA: TGTGCCAGCATGACAGGGATACGGACTAATGAAAAACTGTTTTTT. The full variable domain, completed using reference TRBV19 and TRBJ1-4, is DGGITQSPKYLFRKEGQNVTLSCEQNLNHDAMYWYRQDPGQGLRLIYYSQIVNDFQKGDIAEGYSVSREKKESFPLTVTSAQKNPTAFYLCASMTGIRTNEKLFFGSGTQLSVL.

The table lists this clone with a few counts. This sequence joins TRBV27 and TRBJ1-2, with 10 bases aligning to TRBD1. The CDR3 extends over 16 amino acids. Germline lookup yields CDR1 MNHEY and CDR2 SMNVEV (reference sequence). V lost 5 bases and J lost 8; bases outside the gene matches: 14. The CDR3 DNA is TGTGCCAGCAGTCCCCGGGCTGGGACAGGGGCATCGGGCTACACCTTC. Amino acid sequence: CASSPRAGTGASGYTF.

The chain employs TRBV20-1 and TRBJ1-1; D possibly corresponds to TRBD1 (5 bases). The V and J ends lost 5 bases and 9 bases respectively, with 13 bases between them. The germline V gene has CDR1 DFQATT and CDR2 SNEGSKA (reference sequence). The CDR3 contains 11 residues. The CDR3 sequence is CSAEVDSKAFF. CDR3 nucleotides: TGCAGTGCTGAAGTCGACAGTAAAGCTTTCTTT.

The chain has TRBV10-2 and TRBJ1-5; D perhaps matches TRBD1 (5 bases). V lost 4 bases, J lost 4 bases, and 8 bases lay in between. In germline, CDR1 is WSHSY, CDR2 SAAADI. This CDR3 comprises 13 residues. CDR3 nucleotides: TGCGCCAGCAGTGTTGGGGGGAATCAGCCCCAGCATTTT. It specifies CASSVGGNQPQHF.

The rearrangement uses TRBV21-1 and TRBJ1-2; TRBD1, as called in the table, went unchecked against the DNA. TRBV21-1 is noted as a pseudogene. The CDR3 sequence is 16 residues long. CDR3 in amino acids: CASSKGQTGEFRGYTF. The CDR3 nucleotides read TGTGCCAGCAGCAAAGGGCAGACAGGGGAATTCAGGGGCTACACCTTC.

The V call is TRBV6-1, the J call TRBJ1-2; 10 positions agree with TRBD1. This CDR3 spans 18 amino acids. Germline loops: CDR1 MNHNS, CDR2 SASEGT. The V and J ends lost 3 bases and 7 bases, in that order; junction bases with no gene match: 17. CDR3 sequence (DNA): TGTGCCAGCAGTGACGACCGGGACAGGGGTTCCTGGGCACGTGGCTACACCTTC. Its protein is CASSDDRDRGSWARGYTF.

This clone was counted once. The chain is built from TRBV4-3 and TRBJ1-2, with D tentatively TRBD1 (5 bases). V was trimmed by 0 bases and J by 7 bases, leaving 15 bases between them. There are 15 residues in the CDR3. Germline loops: CDR1 LGHNA, CDR2 YSLEER. The CDR3 DNA is TGCGCCAGCAGCCAAGATTCGGGACTTGGCCGTGGCTACACCTTC. This encodes CASSQDSGLGRGYTF.

The chain joins TRBV19 to TRBJ1-1; the D is unclear. Trimming took 4 bases from V and 3 from J, leaving 9 bases between them. The CDR3 covers 13 residues. CDR1 and CDR2 (germline): LNHDA, SQIVND (reference sequence). The CDR3 sequence is CASSTLSHTEAFF. The CDR3 DNA sequence: TGTGCCAGTAGTACCCTTTCCCACACTGAAGCTTTCTTT.

The chain combines TRBV29-1 with TRBJ1-6; 7 bases fit TRBD1. Germline V CDR1 and CDR2: SQVTM, ANQGSEA. The junction had 6 bases not matched to a gene; V was cut back by 4 bases and J by 9 bases. The CDR3 contains 13 residues. As DNA, the CDR3 is TGCAGCGTTGGACGGGACAGTTCTTCACCCCTCCACTTT. This gives the protein CSVGRDSSSPLHF.

This clone was seen a few times. The chain uses TRBV18 and TRBJ2-7, with TRBD1 identical over 8 bases. Unmatched junction bases numbered 9, after V lost 6 bases and J lost 2 bases. The CDR3 contains 15 residues. Per the germline V gene, CDR1 is KGHSH and CDR2 is LQKENI. CDR3 amino acids: CASSPTGGQTYEQYF. The CDR3 DNA sequence: TGTGCCAGCTCCCCTACAGGGGGGCAAACCTACGAGCAGTACTTC.

The V call is TRBV10-2, the J call TRBJ1-2, with 7 nucleotides matching TRBD1. V shed 2 bases, J shed 7 bases, and the junction held 10 bases outside the gene matches. Germline assignment: CDR1 WSHSY and CDR2 SAAADI. The CDR3 contains 15 residues. CDR3 residues: CASSESEGGAFGYTF. Here the CDR3 DNA reads TGCGCCAGCAGTGAGAGCGAAGGGGGCGCGTTTGGCTACACCTTC.

The chain has TRBV19 and TRBJ2-7; 7 positions agree with TRBD1. The CDR3 contains 13 residues. CDR1 and CDR2 from the germline V gene are LNHDA and SQIVND (reference sequence). V lost 5 bases and J lost 2; bases outside the gene matches: 3. The CDR3 DNA sequence: TGTGCCAGTAGTGTCGGACAGGCCTACGAGCAGTACTTC. As protein: CASSVGQAYEQYF.

The genes are TRBV2 and TRBJ1-1; D gene unclear. The CDR3 loop spans 11 amino acids. The germline V gene has CDR1 SNHLY and CDR2 FYNNEI. Trimming pared 4 bases from V and 8 bases from J, leaving 8 bases between. DNA for the CDR3: TGTGCCAGCAGTGTAGCGTTAGAAGCTTTCTTT. This codes for CASSVALEAFF.

The CDR3 bases are TGTGCCAGCACGGTCCGACAGGATCTAGAAGGGAACACTGAAGCTTTCTTT. Translated, it gives CASTVRQDLEGNTEAFF. The chain couples TRBV18 to TRBJ1-1, with D possibly matching TRBD1 (6 bases). The germline gives CDR1 KGHSH, CDR2 LQKENI. V dropped 8 bases and J dropped 1 base, with 23 bases sitting between them. The CDR3 length is 17 residues.

This sequence joins TRBV5-1 and TRBJ1-1, with 8 bases matching TRBD1. After removal of 0 bases from V and 4 bases from J, the junction contained 5 bases not matched to a gene. CDR1 and CDR2 (germline): SGHRS, YFSETQ. The CDR3 length is 15 residues. The CDR3, as DNA: TGCGCCAGCAGCTTGGTTGGACAGGGTGGCACTGAAGCTTTCTTT. Amino acid sequence: CASSLVGQGGTEAFF.

The chain employs TRBV14 and TRBJ2-1, with TRBD1 as a possible D gene (6 bases). CDR3 length equals 14 residues. Looked up from germline, CDR1 is SGHDN and CDR2 is FVKESK. The V gene lost 0 bases and the J gene lost 12 bases, with 15 bases spanning the gap. CDR3 in amino acids: CASSQDLQGWGQFF. CDR3 DNA: TGTGCCAGCAGCCAAGATTTGCAGGGGTGGGGGCAGTTCTTC.

The CDR3 loop reads CASSLARTSEQETQYF. CDR3 nucleotide sequence: TGTGCCAGCAGCTTAGCGCGGACTAGCGAACAAGAGACCCAGTACTTC. J is TRBJ2-5 and V is TRBV7-9; 9 nucleotides match TRBD2. This CDR3 comprises 16 residues. The germline CDR1 and CDR2 sequences are SEHNR and FQNEAQ (reference sequence). V lost 0 bases, J lost 2 bases, and 4 bases stayed unmatched.

The chain employs TRBV2 and TRBJ1-5; a weak D match, TRBD1 (5 bases). Germline-derived CDR1 and CDR2 are SNHLY and FYNNEI. The ends were cut back, 9 bases at V and 0 bases at J, with 9 bases in the middle. This CDR3 has 13 amino acids. The CDR3 here is CASTRDSNQPQHF. As DNA, the CDR3 is TGTGCCAGTACCAGGGATAGCAATCAGCCCCAGCATTTT.

The chain carries TRBV6-2 or TRBV6-3 and TRBJ2-3, with 12 bases identical to TRBD2. With 5 bases clipped from V and 3 bases from J, the junction kept 12 bases outside the gene matches. The CDR3 loop spans 18 amino acids. Germline CDR1 and CDR2: MNHEY and SVGEGT. Here the CDR3 DNA reads TGTGCCAGCAGTGCACGACTAGCGGGGGTTCTGGGGACAGATACGCAGTATTTT. As protein: CASSARLAGVLGTDTQYF.

J is TRBJ2-2 and V is TRBV7-9; 7 bases fit TRBD1. With 5 bases clipped from V and 1 base from J, the junction kept 13 bases outside the gene matches. Looked up from germline, CDR1 is SEHNR and CDR2 is FQNEAQ (reference sequence). The CDR3 runs 18 residues. As DNA, the CDR3 is TGTGCCAGCAGCCCGTTTATTGGACAGGTGAAGAACACCGGGGAGCTGTTTTTT. The encoded protein is CASSPFIGQVKNTGELFF. The full variable domain, its missing parts supplied by reference TRBV7-9 and TRBJ2-2, is DTGVSQNPRHKITKRGQNVTFRCDPISEHNRLYWYRQTLGQGPEFLTYFQNEAQLEKSRLLSDRFSAERPKGSFSTLEIQRTEQGDSAMYLCASSPFIGQVKNTGELFFGEGSRLTVL.

V gene TRBV27 combines with J gene TRBJ2-5; 11 nucleotides line up with TRBD2. The J segment lost 2 bases and the V segment lost 5 bases, leaving 4 bases of the junction unmatched. CDR1 and CDR2 from the germline V gene are MNHEY and SMNVEV (reference sequence). The CDR3 has 15 residues. The CDR3: CASSPTSGVQETQYF. In DNA, the CDR3 is TGTGCCAGCAGTCCGACTAGCGGGGTACAAGAGACCCAGTACTTC.

The chain couples TRBV7-9 to TRBJ2-5, with D perhaps matching TRBD1 (5 bases). Germline V CDR1 and CDR2: SEHNR, FQNEAQ (reference sequence). With 6 bases removed from V and 1 base from J, the gap between germline ends came to 18 bases. The CDR3 has 16 residues. CDR3 sequence: CASRPSRGNLQETQYF. CDR3 sequence (DNA): TGTGCCAGCAGGCCAAGTAGGGGTAACCTCCAAGAGACCCAGTACTTC. Full variable domain (missing parts from reference TRBV7-9 and TRBJ2-5): DTGVSQNPRHKITKRGQNVTFRCDPISEHNRLYWYRQTLGQGPEFLTYFQNEAQLEKSRLLSDRFSAERPKGSFSTLEIQRTEQGDSAMYLCASRPSRGNLQETQYFGPGTRLLVL.

This clone has more than one count but fewer than ten. The genes are TRBV5-1 and TRBJ1-2, with unresolved D. From germline, CDR1 is SGHRS and CDR2 YFSETQ. This CDR3 contains 13 residues. V was trimmed by 1 base and J by 8 bases, leaving 12 bases between them. The CDR3, as DNA: TGCGCCAGCAGCTTGTCCGGGGAGGGAGGCTACACCTTC. Encoded protein: CASSLSGEGGYTF.

This rearrangement joins TRBV9 to TRBJ1-2; no reliable D call. Germline V gives CDR1 SGDLS, CDR2 YYNGEE. The CDR3 is 13 residues long. Trimming removed 0 bases from V and 4 bases from J, with 7 bases in between. The CDR3 region has the DNA TGTGCCAGCAGCGTAGGAGGGATCTATGGCTACACCTTC. Translated: CASSVGGIYGYTF.

Only one count was recorded for this clone. The rearrangement joins TRBV7-2 to TRBJ1-5; unclear D gene. V was cut by 4 bases and J by 1 base, with 11 bases left in between. Germline values: CDR1 SGHTA, CDR2 FQGNSA. This CDR3 spans 15 amino acids. For the CDR3, the DNA is TGTGCCAGCAGCTCCCAGGCCATGAGCAATCAGCCCCAGCATTTT. It is translated as CASSSQAMSNQPQHF.

This clone was counted a few times. This chain links TRBV2 with TRBJ2-1; 13 bases line up with TRBD2. The CDR3 totals 14 residues. Germline V CDR1 and CDR2: SNHLY, FYNNEI. Germline trimming cut 5 bases from V and 9 bases from J; bases unmatched to any gene: 4. The chain's CDR3 is CASSSGTSGAEQFF. CDR3 in DNA: TGTGCCAGCAGTTCCGGGACTAGCGGGGCTGAGCAGTTCTTC.